This T cell receptor (beta chain) was captured in a study of blood T cells in healthy people across ages. Findings and limits, study-wide: Any conclusive comparison of naive versus antigen-experienced cells was prevented by using unsorted PBMCs.

Looked up from germline, CDR1 is ENHRY and CDR2 is SYGVKD. V was clipped by 5 bases and J by 10 bases; unmatched bases: 5. The CDR3 spans 12 residues. Primed by a sample-barcoded 5' primer and a J-beta primer mix, a second PCR proceeded for 7 to 11 cycles. TCRdb redid the calling of the 5' RACE reads with MiXCR, one entry per CDR3 protein. The sample carries roughly 800,000 distinct CDR3 sequences, 50% to 65% recorded once. This clonotype was seen a handful of times. What it recognizes is unknown. The chain combines TRBV10-3 with TRBJ2-1, with 7 bases identical to TRBD2. This receptor was taken from an elderly man in good health. Material: blood. The CDR3: CAISSSGWEQFF. CDR3 coding DNA: TGTGCCATCAGTTCTAGCGGTTGGGAGCAGTTCTTC.